This T cell receptor beta chain was obtained from a study of identical twins. Healthy Caucasian donors formed the entire cohort. This clonotype was counted ten times or more. Its antigen remains unidentified. TCRdb re-called the 5' RACE reads through MiXCR, storing one row per CDR3 protein. In the table there are about 720,000 distinct CDR3 sequences, 8% to 9% of which are singletons. Notes on the study in general: While abundant cord blood beta clonotypes carried fewer insertions, memory repertoires showed no such pattern. Findings came from cross-sectional statistics, without long-term follow-up of donors.

Trimming took off 2 bases at V and 0 bases at J, with 11 bases between the two ends. Germline CDR1 is SGHRS and CDR2 is YFSETQ. The CDR3 is made up of 16 amino acids. These sequences were also reported in another study, on yellow fever vaccine responses in identical twins.

Specimen: PBMCs. This clonotype was sampled from a young woman in good health. The V gene is TRBV5-1, the J gene TRBJ2-2; D not resolved. The CDR3 nucleotides are TGCGCCAGCAGCTTCGCTCCACTTACGAACACCGGGGAGCTGTTTTTT. Amino acids: CASSFAPLTNTGELFF.